This TCR beta chain was sequenced during a study of T cells after yellow fever vaccination. TCRdb used MiXCR to reprocess the 5' RACE reads, holding one entry per CDR3 protein. Of hundreds of thousands of distinct CDR3 sequences listed, 8.7% are singletons. This clonotype was picked up many times. The antigen remains undetermined. The V segment lost 2 bases and the J segment 3 bases; nucleotides outside the gene matches: 7. This CDR3 is built from 16 residues. CDR1 is MNHEY and CDR2 is SVGEGT in the germline V gene. Study results and caveats: A secondary response was less intense yet reached its peak sooner, at day 5 versus 15. Reappearance after the booster was seen for most primary-vaccination clones, at 96% CD4 and roughly 90% CD8.

The clonotype originates from a man aged 18 to 30 who received the YFV17D yellow fever vaccine. The chain recombines TRBV6-2 or TRBV6-3 with TRBJ2-7; TRBD1 matches at 10 bases. The source material was PBMCs, sampled on the day of the first yellow fever vaccination. CDR3 DNA: TGTGCCAGCAGTTACCTCCGGGACAGGGGTTTCTACGAGCAGTACTTC. This codes for CASSYLRDRGFYEQYF.